This T cell receptor (beta chain) is drawn from a study of tumor-infiltrating lymphocytes in primary liver carcinoma. Co-extraction yielded RNA and DNA from about 20-30 mg of unsorted bulk tissue. The V gene's germline CDR1 is SGHAT and CDR2 FQDESV (reference sequence). The length of the CDR3 is 13 residues. Constant-region priming of around 490 ng total RNA yielded TCR beta cDNA. It was through three nested multiplex PCR rounds of slightly modified ARM-PCR that TCR beta libraries arose. The first two PCR rounds used TRBV1-TRBV30 forward primers with a C-beta reverse primer, roughly 10 cycles each. TCRdb re-analysed the multiplex PCR reads in MiXCR, keeping a single row per CDR3 protein. The sample holds some 110,000 distinct CDR3 sequences, around 84% seen once. For this clonotype: At one boundary the junction diverges from the germline segment, which might be a read error.

The chain carries TRBV11-1 and TRBJ1-1; D gene uncertain. Sequenced input: liver tumor tissue from sampling region 3. Subset here: tumor region T3, left-lateral pole. The origin of this receptor is a middle-aged man with primary liver carcinoma and hepatitis B virus infection. The CDR3: CVSNSNRNTEAFF. The CDR3, as DNA: TGTGTCAGCAACTCAAACCGGAACACTGAAGCTTTCTTT.